The 24 T cell receptor beta chains presented below share a single source sample, sequenced in a study of Graves' ophthalmopathy and Graves' hyperthyroidism (dated by TCRdb to between 2018 and 2020). Sequencing took place on an Illumina HiSeq 2000. TCR beta CDR3 regions were amplified from RNA transcripts for repertoire sequencing. HTBI primers and the Qiagen OneStep RT-PCR kit were used in a first-round RT-PCR, which was followed by a second-round multiplex PCR, size selection and purification. TCRdb trimmed the raw reads at Q25, called clones with MiXCR and kept productive beta chains. Records with the same CDR3 protein are collapsed into one entry carrying the most frequent genes and DNA. This sample gives a few hundred thousand distinct CDR3 sequences in total; about a sixth of them show up just once. Roughly 2.6% of the sample lies in the top ten. Material: peripheral blood. The source is an adult woman with stable Graves' hyperthyroidism.

This clonotype was counted at least ten times. The chain carries TRBV12-3 or TRBV12-4 and TRBJ1-3, with D unresolved. With 5 bases removed from V and 0 bases from J, the gap between germline ends came to 14 bases. This CDR3 spans 16 amino acids. The CDR3 DNA reads TGTGCCAGCAGTCTGCGGACGGGCTACTCTGGAAACACCATATATTTT. Translated, it gives CASSLRTGYSGNTIYF.

This chain joins TRBV6-2 or TRBV6-3 and TRBJ2-7; D remains ambiguous. This CDR3 is 13 amino acids long. Germline V gene data show CDR1 as MNHEY and CDR2 as SVGEGT. V gave up 4 bases and J gave up 6 bases, with 13 bases separating them. CDR3 coding DNA: TGTGCCAGCAGTTCCCTCCCAAGCCGCGAGCAGTACTTC. Translation: CASSSLPSREQYF.

This clonotype was recorded a few times. The chain recombines TRBV3-1 with TRBJ1-1; D gene uncertain. CDR3 size: 14 residues. Trimming took 1 base from V and 3 from J, leaving 9 bases between them. The germline gives CDR1 LGHDT, CDR2 YNNKEL (reference sequence). The CDR3 coding sequence is TGTGCCAGCAGCCAAGTAACGACCCACACTGAAGCTTTCTTT. It specifies CASSQVTTHTEAFF. Drawing the rest from reference TRBV3-1 and TRBJ1-1, the complete variable domain is DTAVSQTPKYLVTQMGNDKSIKCEQNLGHDTMYWYKQDSKKFLKIMFSYNNKELIINETVPNRFSPKSPDKAHLNLHINSLELGDSAVYFCASSQVTTHTEAFFGQGTRLTVV.

The sample holds a few counts of this clonotype. This sequence may be a read error, since a much larger clone differs from it by one base. The rearrangement uses TRBV12-3 or TRBV12-4 and TRBJ1-1; a weak D match, TRBD1 (6 bases). This CDR3 is built from 15 residues. The CDR3, as DNA: TGTGCCAGCAGTGTACACAGGGTGCTTAGCACTGAAGCTTGCTTT. The encoded protein is CASSVHRVLSTEACF.

This clonotype has ten or more counts. V and J are TRBV20-1 and TRBJ2-5; D gene ambiguous. Germline V gene lookup returns CDR1 DFQATT and CDR2 SNEGSKA (reference sequence). V gave up 1 base and J gave up 5 bases, with 14 bases separating them. CDR3 length equals 14 residues. CDR3 in amino acids: CSARVLESWETQYF. In DNA form, the CDR3 reads TGCAGTGCTAGAGTGCTCGAGTCCTGGGAGACCCAGTACTTC.

This clonotype was seen ten or more times. The chain couples TRBV2 to TRBJ1-5, with a tentative D call TRBD1 (6 bases). The CDR3 has 12 amino acids. Deletions cut 7 bases from V and 4 bases from J, with 8 bases between. Germline loops: CDR1 SNHLY, CDR2 FYNNEI. The CDR3 is CASKGGNQPQHF. As DNA, the CDR3 is TGTGCCAGCAAGGGGGGAAATCAGCCCCAGCATTTT.

This clonotype has a count of ten or more. The chain links TRBV11-1 to TRBJ2-2; TRBD2 matches at 9 bases. Germline V gives CDR1 SGHAT, CDR2 FQDESV (reference sequence). V shed 2 bases, J shed 1 base, and the junction held 2 bases outside the gene matches. This CDR3 is 16 amino acids long. The CDR3 sequence is CASSLSAGGNTGELFF. The CDR3 DNA reads as TGTGCCAGCAGCTTATCAGCGGGAGGGAACACCGGGGAGCTGTTTTTT. The complete variable domain, with remaining parts taken from reference TRBV11-1 and TRBJ2-2, reads EAEVAQSPRYKITEKSQAVAFWCDPISGHATLYWYRQILGQGPELLVQFQDESVVDDSQLPKDRFSAERLKGVDSTLKIQPAELGDSAMYLCASSLSAGGNTGELFFGEGSRLTVL.

In this sample, this clonotype turned up many times. The genes are TRBV28 and TRBJ1-1, with D maybe TRBD1 (6 bases). The germline V gene encodes CDR1 MDHEN and CDR2 SYDVKM. Trimming left V 5 bases short and J 3 bases short, with 25 bases between. The CDR3 extends over 18 amino acids. The CDR3 loop is CASSPTIRDTRRDTEAFF. CDR3 DNA sequence: TGTGCCAGCAGTCCCACTATCCGGGACACTAGAAGGGACACTGAAGCTTTCTTT.

V and J are TRBV6-5 and TRBJ1-2; D gene uncertain. The CDR3 covers 14 residues. Germline V gene sequence: CDR1 MNHEY, CDR2 SVGAGI. V lost 0 bases and J lost 4, with 9 bases in between. For the CDR3, the DNA is TGTGCCAGCAGTTACTCAGGGCAACCCTATGGCTACACCTTC. Encoded protein: CASSYSGQPYGYTF.

Many counts were recorded for this clonotype. The J gene is TRBJ2-2, the V gene TRBV20-1; 8 bases agree with TRBD1. CDR1 is DFQATT, CDR2 SNEGSKA, per germline (reference sequence). After removal of 3 bases from V and 8 bases from J, the junction contained 8 bases not matched to a gene. The CDR3 consists of 14 residues. CDR3 nucleotide sequence: TGCAGTGCTAGCCCCGACAGGGGAGTTGGGGAGCTGTTTTTT. Encoded protein: CSASPDRGVGELFF.

This clonotype was observed at least ten times. V gene TRBV4-1 combines with J gene TRBJ1-6; 7 bases are a match to TRBD1. Germline trimming cut 4 bases from V and 14 bases from J; bases unmatched to any gene: 8. In germline, CDR1 is MGHRA, CDR2 YSYEKL. CDR3 length equals 13 residues. The CDR3 sequence is CASSPQGTLSLHF. The CDR3, as DNA: TGCGCCAGCAGCCCACAGGGGACCCTCTCCCTCCACTTT.

This clonotype was observed many times. This sequence joins TRBV10-3 and TRBJ1-6; 9 bases are a match to TRBD1. V dropped 4 bases and J dropped 7; count of bases not matched to a gene: 2. Germline V gene sequence: CDR1 ENHRY, CDR2 SYGVKD. The CDR3 sequence is 14 residues long. Here the CDR3 reads CAISAGTGNSPLHF. In nucleotides, the CDR3 is TGTGCCATCAGTGCCGGGACAGGGAATTCACCCCTCCACTTT.

This clonotype was picked up many times. The chain combines TRBV18 with TRBJ2-2; D is unclear. CDR3 length equals 15 residues. CDR1 and CDR2 (germline): KGHSH, LQKENI. The germline V and J ends were trimmed by 2 bases and 0 bases, with 7 bases remaining between them. The CDR3, as DNA: TGTGCCAGCTCACCAAAAAGGACGAACACCGGGGAGCTGTTTTTT. Translating it yields CASSPKRTNTGELFF. Full variable domain (remainder filled in from reference TRBV18 and TRBJ2-2): NAGVMQNPRHLVRRRGQEARLRCSPMKGHSHVYWYRQLPEEGLKFMVYLQKENIIDESGMPKERFSAEFPKEGPSILRIQQVVRGDSAAYFCASSPKRTNTGELFFGEGSRLTVL.

This clonotype appeared many times. The V call is TRBV7-9, the J call TRBJ2-5; 10 nucleotides line up with TRBD2. The CDR3 has 16 residues. Germline values: CDR1 SEHNR, CDR2 FQNEAQ (reference sequence). J gave up 5 bases and V 6 bases, and 12 bases lay outside the gene matches. The CDR3 protein is CASSMTMGLAFETQYF. CDR3 DNA sequence: TGTGCCAGCAGTATGACAATGGGACTAGCGTTCGAGACCCAGTACTTC.

Ten or more counts support this clonotype. CDR3 amino acids: CASRTARSVDEQYF. The CDR3 bases are TGTGCCAGCAGGACGGCTAGGTCTGTCGACGAGCAGTACTTC. This rearrangement joins TRBV28 to TRBJ2-7, with D unresolved. V was pared by 6 bases and J by 5 bases, with 17 bases between. The CDR3 has 14 residues. In germline, CDR1 is MDHEN, CDR2 SYDVKM. The whole variable domain, filled in from reference TRBV28 and TRBJ2-7, reads DVKVTQSSRYLVKRTGEKVFLECVQDMDHENMFWYRQDPGLGLRLIYFSYDVKMKEKGDIPEGYSVSREKKERFSLILESASTNQTSMYLCASRTARSVDEQYFGPGTRLTVT.

This clonotype was counted ten times or more. The gene calls are TRBV12-3 or TRBV12-4 and TRBJ2-6; 7 bases are a match to TRBD1. This CDR3 spans 15 amino acids. After removal of 7 bases from V and 4 bases from J, the junction contained 7 bases not matched to a gene. CDR3 region: CASTHTGAGANVLTF. For the CDR3, the DNA is TGTGCCAGCACCCACACAGGGGCAGGGGCCAACGTCCTGACTTTC.

This clonotype occurred many times. This rearrangement joins TRBV30 to TRBJ2-7, with D possibly matching TRBD2 (7 bases). Per the germline V gene, CDR1 is GTSNPN and CDR2 is SVGIG (reference sequence). The CDR3 loop spans 14 amino acids. V shed 2 bases and J shed 0 bases, with 11 bases lying between them. As DNA, the CDR3 is TGTGCCTGGAGTCTTGGGGGGGCCTCCTACGAGCAGTACTTC. Translated, it gives CAWSLGGASYEQYF.

This clonotype was detected ten times or more. This chain connects TRBV28 to TRBJ1-2, with 9 positions matching TRBD1. The CDR3 is 15 residues long. The germline CDR1 and CDR2 sequences are MDHEN and SYDVKM. The ends lost 6 bases at V and 7 bases at J; junction bases unmatched: 12. The CDR3 nucleotides are TGTGCCAGCAGGGGCGGGGGACAGGGTTCTGGTGGCTACACCTTC. It translates to CASRGGGQGSGGYTF.

This clonotype was observed many times. The chain uses TRBV11-2 and TRBJ2-7; TRBD1 aligns across 8 bases. The V segment lost 7 bases and the J segment 2 bases; nucleotides outside the gene matches: 10. This CDR3 spans 15 amino acids. The germline CDR1 and CDR2 sequences are SGHAT and FQNNGV. The CDR3 is CASTRTTGVTYEQYF. CDR3 bases: TGTGCCAGCACCAGAACGACAGGGGTTACCTACGAGCAGTACTTC.

In this sample, this clonotype turned up a few times. Germline is not matched at one junction end, which may reflect a read error. The rearrangement links TRBV2 to TRBJ2-5, with D unclear. The CDR3 sequence is 10 residues long. Germline lookup yields CDR1 SNHLY and CDR2 FYNNEI. CDR3 sequence (DNA): TGTACCAGCTCAAAAGAGACCCAGTACTTC. Its translation: CTSSKETQYF.

This clonotype has at least ten counts. The chain has TRBV19 and TRBJ2-7; a weak D match, TRBD1 (6 bases). This CDR3 has 14 amino acids. The germline gives CDR1 LNHDA, CDR2 SQIVND (reference sequence). Trimming stripped 6 bases from V and 0 bases from J, with 12 bases between. CDR3 DNA: TGTGCCAGTAGGACGACAGGCTACTCCTACGAGCAGTACTTC. Translating it yields CASRTTGYSYEQYF.

This clonotype was counted only a few times. The J gene is TRBJ1-1, the V gene TRBV3-1; D is possibly TRBD1 (5 bases). Germline CDR1 reads LGHDT; CDR2 reads YNNKEL (reference sequence). With 0 bases removed from V and 1 base from J, the gap between germline ends came to 12 bases. This CDR3 contains 16 residues. CDR3 sequence reads: CASSQDATTENTEAFF. The CDR3, as DNA: TGTGCCAGCAGCCAAGACGCCACGACAGAGAACACTGAAGCTTTCTTT.

This clonotype was found once. V gene TRBV6-1 combines with J gene TRBJ2-7; maybe TRBD2 (8 bases). The CDR3 covers 13 residues. The V end was cut by 7 bases, the J end by 4 bases, with 14 bases between. The V gene's germline CDR1 is MNHNS and CDR2 SASEGT. This CDR3 reads CASIREGAYEQYF. In DNA form, the CDR3 reads TGTGCCAGCATTCGGGAGGGGGCTTACGAGCAGTACTTC.

Many counts were recorded for this clonotype. The rearrangement uses TRBV28 and TRBJ2-7, with D uncertain. Germline V gene sequence: CDR1 MDHEN, CDR2 SYDVKM. V lost 1 base and J lost 9, with 13 bases in between. The CDR3 runs to 13 residues. CDR3 in DNA: TGTGCCAGCAGTTTATCAGCAATAAGGGTGCAGTACTTC. This encodes CASSLSAIRVQYF.